This is a list of T cell receptor beta chains from one sample in a study of blood T cells in healthy people across ages. TCRdb used MiXCR to reprocess the 5' RACE reads, holding one entry per CDR3 protein. The top ten hold about a quarter of the sample, which has approximately 790,000 distinct CDR3 sequences, less than 80% seen once. Sequenced input: blood. These receptors came from a man aged 30-40 years in good health. The CDR3 runs from the conserved cysteine through the conserved F or W. A D gene is named only where the DNA matches it firmly. Size is omitted from some rows. Given values are once, few, many or a class for expanded clones.

TRBJ1-5,TRBV2,NA,NA,TGTGCCAGCACCCGGGAGGGGAATAATCAGCCCCAGCATTTT,CASTREGNNQPQHF
TRBJ1-2,TRBV7-2,TRBD1,once,TGTGCCAGCAGCGCGGGACAGTGGGTGGGGTACACCTTC,CASSAGQWVGYTF
TRBJ2-4,TRBV12-3/TRBV12-4,NA,few,TGTGCCAGCTCGACCCTCGACGGCATTCAGTACTTC,CASSTLDGIQYF
TRBJ2-7,TRBV4-2,NA,NA,TGTGCCAGCAGCCCTCGTTCGGACTACGAGCAGTACTTC,CASSPRSDYEQYF
TRBJ2-3,TRBV4-3,NA,many,TGTGCCAGCAGCCAAGATAGGACAGATACGCAGTATTTT,CASSQDRTDTQYF
TRBJ2-7,TRBV5-1,TRBD2,NA,TGCGCCAGCAGTTCCACCTTCGGGACTATTTACGAGCAGTACTTC,CASSSTFGTIYEQYF
TRBJ1-5,TRBV29-1,TRBD1,NA,TGCAGCGCCCAGACAGGGGGAGGGCAGCCCCAGCATTTT,CSAQTGGGQPQHF
TRBJ2-1,TRBV7-9,NA,few,TGTGCCAGCAGCTTAGGGCACGATGAGCAGTTCTTC,CASSLGHDEQFF
TRBJ1-6,TRBV5-5,TRBD1,few,TGTGCTAGCAGCTTGCGGACAGGGCCCGCCCGATATAATTCACCCCTCCACTTT,CASSLRTGPARYNSPLHF
TRBJ2-7,TRBV14,NA,NA,TGTGCCAGCAGCCAAGTAGGGCAGGGATGGGCCTACGAGCAGTACTTC,CASSQVGQGWAYEQYF
TRBJ2-7,TRBV6-5,NA,few,TGTGCCAGCAGTTTTAGGACGGCAAGCTCCTACGAGCAGTACTTC,CASSFRTASSYEQYF
TRBJ2-1,TRBV6-6,NA,NA,TGTGCCAGCAGTTTTAGGGGCTCCTACAATGAGCAGTTCTTC,CASSFRGSYNEQFF
TRBJ1-6,TRBV25-1,TRBD1,few,TGTGCCAGCAGTCTCCCGGGACAGGGTAATTCACCCCTCCACTTT,CASSLPGQGNSPLHF
TRBJ2-7,TRBV7-3,TRBD2,NA,TGTGCCAGCAGCCCCAAATGGACTAGCTACGAGCAGTACTTC,CASSPKWTSYEQYF
TRBJ2-7,TRBV4-3,NA,NA,TGCGCCAGCAGCCAAGAGGGCCGGGGGCAAAACGAGCAGTACTTC,CASSQEGRGQNEQYF
TRBJ2-7,TRBV12-3/TRBV12-4,TRBD2,NA,TGTGCCAGCAGCGCCCTAGCGGGCTACGAGCAGTACTTC,CASSALAGYEQYF
TRBJ1-1,TRBV5-1,NA,NA,TGCGCCAGCAGCTTGGATGTTGGGATCGTAAACACTGAAGCTTTCTTT,CASSLDVGIVNTEAFF
TRBJ2-2,TRBV4-1,TRBD2,NA,TGCGCCAGCAGCCAAGAGGGCGCGGGGGCCGGGGAGCTGTTTTTT,CASSQEGAGAGELFF
TRBJ1-2,TRBV9,NA,NA,TGTGCCAGCAGCGTAGGAGGCAGCGAGGACTATGGCTACACCTTC,CASSVGGSEDYGYTF
TRBJ2-7,TRBV4-2,NA,NA,TGTGCCAGCAGCTCTGCGGAGGGCACCTACGAGCAGTACTTC,CASSSAEGTYEQYF
TRBJ2-7,TRBV28,NA,NA,TGTGCCAGCGGGTCGCCCCGGAGGGTCCACGAGCAGTACTTC,CASGSPRRVHEQYF
TRBJ1-2,TRBV21-1,NA,NA,TGTGCCAGCAGCGGAGGGCGAGGGGACTATGGCTACACCTTC,CASSGGRGDYGYTF
TRBJ2-7,TRBV7-2,NA,NA,TGTGCCAGCAGCTTAATGCGGACCTCCTACGAGCAGTACTTC,CASSLMRTSYEQYF
TRBJ1-1,TRBV6-2/TRBV6-3,NA,NA,TGTGCCAGCAGTTATACCCAAACTGAAGCTTTCTTT,CASSYTQTEAFF
TRBJ2-3,TRBV6-5,TRBD2,once,TGTGCCACCCGAGCGGGGGCCACAGATGCGCAGTATTTT,CATRAGATDAQYF
TRBJ2-1,TRBV7-9,NA,NA,TGTGCCAGCAGCCCCAGGGAGCCCCGCTACGAATACAATGAGCAGTTCTTC,CASSPREPRYEYNEQFF
TRBJ2-1,TRBV9,TRBD1,NA,TGTGCCAGCAGCCCTCCCGGACAGGGGGCATATGAGCAGTTCTTC,CASSPPGQGAYEQFF
TRBJ2-1,TRBV29-1,NA,few,TGCAGCGTTGAAGCCGGGGGACCCTACAATGAGCAGTTCTTC,CSVEAGGPYNEQFF